This TCR beta chain was captured in a study of cytomegalovirus exposure and HLA in healthy donors. In the study overall: Falling in the Caucasian-associated ancestry cluster were about four fifths of under 450 genotyped donors. Study-level points and caveats: Analyzed later, most CMV-associated TCR beta chains appeared HLA-restricted. Per a prior analysis, the majority of TCR beta V segments were productive roughly 87% or roughly 30% of the time. It was around 160 TCR beta chains that were listed as cytomegalovirus-associated.

V was pared by 1 base and J by 3 bases, with 4 bases between. Germline V lookup: CDR1 SEHNR, CDR2 FQNEAQ (reference sequence). CDR3 length equals 14 residues. Primers included in the PCR were 60 Vbeta and 13 Jbeta primers. The assay was immunoSEQ multiplex PCR, and TCRdb's table has in-frame clones only and misses some. The repertoire holds roughly 190,000 clones, with approximately 78% as singletons. Of note for this clone: Its specificity is not known.

Sequencing was done on a sample of PBMCs. The TCR originated in a woman aged 18 to 35 in good health and CMV-seronegative. The chain recombines TRBV7-9 with TRBJ2-6; D gene uncertain. The DNA for the CDR3 is TGTGCCAGCAGCTTAGACGGTGGGGCCAACGTCCTGACTTTC. Amino acid sequence: CASSLDGGANVLTF.